In this sample, the clone carrying this T cell receptor beta chain turned up many times. There are 12 residues in the CDR3. The V gene's germline CDR1 is SGHRS and CDR2 YFSETQ. Trimming pared 0 bases from V and 8 bases from J, leaving 8 bases between. Method: immunoSEQ multiplex PCR; TCRdb's copy keeps in-frame clones and lacks some. The sample lists 140,000 or so clones; about four fifths were seen once. The sample belongs to a study of blood T cell repertoires in COVID-19. Looking at the study overall: PBMCs, B-cell-depleted T cells, or T cells were the source of the cDNA or gDNA that made up the material.

The TCR was taken from a human donor in a cohort sampled during active COVID-19. Sequences were obtained from peripheral blood. The chain joins TRBV5-1 to TRBJ1-2; D is unclear. In nucleotides, the CDR3 is TGCGCCAGCAGCTTGGCCTGGGAGGGCTACACCTTC. Translation gives CASSLAWEGYTF.